The rows below give T cell receptor beta chains drawn from one sample of a study of cytotoxic CD8 clonotypes in ibrutinib-treated CLL. Clones were read by immunoSEQ multiplex PCR, and TCRdb kept only the in-frame ones, dropping some. This sample yields approximately 150,000 clones, of which about 84% are seen a single time; less than 6% belongs to the top ten. The sample was PBMCs, taken after 24 months of ibrutinib treatment. Receptors originate from a human donor with chronic lymphocytic leukemia. Both conserved end residues are part of each CDR3. D genes are given only for firm matches. Only part of the rows carry a size: once, few, many, or a class if the clone is expanded.

abundance | j_gene | d_gene | v_gene | CDR3aa
. | TRBJ1-2 | . | TRBV11-2 | CASSHHSRDPSRYGYTF
. | TRBJ1-4 | . | TRBV18 | CASSSGALATNEKLFF
. | TRBJ2-1 | . | TRBV18 | CASSPIFSLDEQFF
. | TRBJ1-5 | TRBD1 | TRBV27 | CASSGTGFDQPQHF
once | TRBJ2-1 | TRBD2 | TRBV28 | CASGVAGTFYNEQFF
. | TRBJ1-3 | . | TRBV7-3 | CASSMSASGNTIYF
few | TRBJ1-5 | TRBD1 | TRBV30 | CAWRGQGNQPQHF
. | TRBJ2-7 | . | TRBV6-1 | CASSEAPYEQYF
. | TRBJ2-5 | TRBD2 | TRBV5-1 | CASSALTMTTSEETQYF
. | TRBJ1-2 | TRBD1 | TRBV7-9 | CASSLLRQGDSYYGYTF
. | TRBJ1-4 | TRBD1 | TRBV5-4 | CASSPGVDRGLNEKLFF
. | TRBJ1-2 | . | TRBV6-5 | CASSYSAANYGYTF
. | TRBJ2-5 | . | TRBV27 | CASSLGGRGETQYF
. | TRBJ2-7 | TRBD2 | TRBV11-2 | CASSSRRGDEQYF
. | TRBJ2-1 | TRBD2 | TRBV4-1 | CASSQGASGRVGEQFF
. | TRBJ2-1 | . | TRBV4-2 | CASSQNAQQFF
. | TRBJ1-5 | . | TRBV27 | CASSLAGVGNQPQHF
. | TRBJ2-2 | . | TRBV5-4 | CASTFGGYNTGELFF
. | TRBJ2-1 | TRBD2 | TRBV5-1 | CASSLGGSEQFF
. | TRBJ2-7 | . | TRBV7-9 | CASSLYDTLYEQYF
once | TRBJ2-7 | TRBD2 | TRBV9 | CASSASSGNSYEQYF
. | TRBJ1-5 | . | TRBV18 | CASSPRNSNQPQHF
. | TRBJ1-2 | . | TRBV4-1 | CASSQDRTDRHGYTF
. | TRBJ2-7 | . | TRBV9 | CASSVGSLGSSYEQYF
. | TRBJ1-1 | . | TRBV6-6 | CASSYSGRTNTEAFF
few | TRBJ1-5 | . | TRBV30 | CAWSVSNQPQHF
. | TRBJ2-7 | TRBD1 | TRBV27 | CASSATGGYSEQYF
. | TRBJ1-4 | . | TRBV5-1 | CASSSSGQSLNEKLFF
few | TRBJ2-7 | TRBD1 | TRBV18 | CASSPFVKGAEQYF
. | TRBJ2-1 | . | TRBV6-1 | CASKPGFIPNEQFF
. | TRBJ1-2 | . | TRBV7-2 | CASSLEGVGSYGYTF
. | TRBJ2-6 | . | TRBV30 | CAWSWGANVLTF
. | TRBJ2-5 | . | TRBV5-1 | CASSPQPPDGETQYF
. | TRBJ1-1 | . | TRBV6-1 | CASSEPGLMNTEAFF
. | TRBJ2-3 | TRBD2 | TRBV18 | CASSRTLAGGATDTQYF
. | TRBJ1-2 | TRBD1 | TRBV4-2 | CASSQLGQGTFHGYTF
. | TRBJ1-5 | . | TRBV19 | CASSDTRSSPQHF
. | TRBJ2-3 | . | TRBV7-3 | CASGGTSTDTQYF
. | TRBJ1-1 | TRBD1 | TRBV27 | CASSLTGAEAFF
. | TRBJ1-1 | . | TRBV5-4 | CASSPRGGPANTEAFF
few | TRBJ2-7 | . | TRBV30 | CAWSARDLEQYF
few | TRBJ1-2 | . | TRBV27 | CASSFTRQDNYGYTF
. | TRBJ1-1 | . | TRBV6-6 | CASSYGGNTEAFF
once | TRBJ2-1 | TRBD2 | TRBV4-2 | CASSQDAGSGTSGRRGQFF
. | TRBJ2-7 | TRBD1 | TRBV2 | CASGDRGGEQYF
. | TRBJ2-7 | . | TRBV9 | CASSVGSASYEQYF
. | TRBJ1-2 | TRBD1 | TRBV5-1 | CASSSNDRANYGYTF
. | TRBJ2-7 | TRBD1 | TRBV5-1 | CASSLAPGGLSYEQYF
few | TRBJ2-7 | TRBD2 | TRBV5-1 | CASSLVAGGVPYEQYF
once | TRBJ1-3 | TRBD1 | TRBV28 | CASSTFLDRAFGSGNTIYF
. | TRBJ2-3 | TRBD2 | TRBV5-4 | CASSRQLLAGGPGDTQYF
once | TRBJ2-1 | TRBD1 | TRBV13 | CASRPVGTVSYNEQFF
. | TRBJ1-3 | . | TRBV9 | CASGGNGNTIYF
. | TRBJ2-2 | . | TRBV2 | CASTTSRSGENTGELFF